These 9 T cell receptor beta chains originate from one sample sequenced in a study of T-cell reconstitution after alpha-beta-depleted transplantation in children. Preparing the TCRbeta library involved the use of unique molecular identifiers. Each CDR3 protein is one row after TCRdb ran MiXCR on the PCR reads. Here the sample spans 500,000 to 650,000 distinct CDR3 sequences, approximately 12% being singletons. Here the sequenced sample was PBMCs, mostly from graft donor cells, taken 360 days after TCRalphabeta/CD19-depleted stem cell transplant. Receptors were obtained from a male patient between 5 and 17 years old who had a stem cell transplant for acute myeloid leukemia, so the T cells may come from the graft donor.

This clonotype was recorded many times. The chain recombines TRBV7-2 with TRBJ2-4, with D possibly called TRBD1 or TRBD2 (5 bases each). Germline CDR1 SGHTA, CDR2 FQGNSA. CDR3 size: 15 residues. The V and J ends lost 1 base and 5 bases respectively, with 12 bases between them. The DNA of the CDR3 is TGTGCCAGCAGCTTAGGAGGGGTTGGGGAAAACATTCAGTACTTC. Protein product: CASSLGGVGENIQYF.

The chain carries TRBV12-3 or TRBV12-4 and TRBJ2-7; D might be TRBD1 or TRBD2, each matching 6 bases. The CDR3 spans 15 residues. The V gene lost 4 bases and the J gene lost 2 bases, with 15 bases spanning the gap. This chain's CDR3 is CASSSTGTLPYEQYF. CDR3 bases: TGTGCCAGCAGTTCAACAGGGACTTTACCCTACGAGCAGTACTTC.

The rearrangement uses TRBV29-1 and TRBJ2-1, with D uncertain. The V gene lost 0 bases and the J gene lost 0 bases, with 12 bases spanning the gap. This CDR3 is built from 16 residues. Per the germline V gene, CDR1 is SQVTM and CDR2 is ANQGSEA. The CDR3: CSVEDRKESSYNEQFF. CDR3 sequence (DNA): TGCAGCGTTGAAGATCGGAAGGAGAGCTCCTACAATGAGCAGTTCTTC.

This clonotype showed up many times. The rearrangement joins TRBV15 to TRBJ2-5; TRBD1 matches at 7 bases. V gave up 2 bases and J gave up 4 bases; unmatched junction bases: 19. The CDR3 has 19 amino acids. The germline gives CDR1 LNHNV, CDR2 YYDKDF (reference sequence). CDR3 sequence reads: CATSRSVTGMSHYRETQYF. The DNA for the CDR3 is TGTGCCACCAGCAGAAGCGTGACAGGGATGAGTCACTACCGAGAGACCCAGTACTTC.

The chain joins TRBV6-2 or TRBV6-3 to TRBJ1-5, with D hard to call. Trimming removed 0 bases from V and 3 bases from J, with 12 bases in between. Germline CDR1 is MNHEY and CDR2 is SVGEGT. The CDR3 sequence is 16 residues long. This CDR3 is CASSYSFGQLNQPQHF. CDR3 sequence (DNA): TGTGCCAGCAGTTACTCGTTTGGGCAGCTCAATCAGCCCCAGCATTTT.

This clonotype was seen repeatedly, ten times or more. The CDR3 is CASSLPSGRSGNEQFF. The CDR3 DNA is TGTGCCAGCAGTTTACCTAGCGGGAGGTCGGGGAATGAGCAGTTCTTC. This chain links TRBV12-3 or TRBV12-4 with TRBJ2-1; 11 bases fit TRBD2. This CDR3 contains 16 residues. V shed 2 bases, J shed 7 bases, and the junction held 7 bases outside the gene matches.

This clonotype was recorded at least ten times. DNA for the CDR3: TGTGCCAGCAGCTCCCAACTAGCGGGAGTCTCCTACGAGCAGTACTTC. Amino acids: CASSSQLAGVSYEQYF. This rearrangement joins TRBV7-2 to TRBJ2-7; 11 nucleotides align to TRBD2. Germline V CDR1 and CDR2: SGHTA, FQGNSA. V lost 4 bases and J lost 0; bases outside the gene matches: 5. This CDR3 comprises 16 residues.

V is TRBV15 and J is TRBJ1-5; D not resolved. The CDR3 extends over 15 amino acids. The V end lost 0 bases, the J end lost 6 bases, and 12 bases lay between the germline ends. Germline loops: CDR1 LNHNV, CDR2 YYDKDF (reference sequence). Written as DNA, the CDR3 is TGTGCCACCAGCAGAGATTTTTACAATCTTCAGCCCCAGCATTTT. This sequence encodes CATSRDFYNLQPQHF.

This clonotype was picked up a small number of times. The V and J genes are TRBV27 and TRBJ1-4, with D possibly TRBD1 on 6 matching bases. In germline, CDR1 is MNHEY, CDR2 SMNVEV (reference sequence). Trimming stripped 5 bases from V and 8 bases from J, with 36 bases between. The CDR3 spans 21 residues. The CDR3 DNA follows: TGTGCCAGCAGTGCCCGGGACAAGGTGTCCATTAATCAAAACATAGGGGAAAAACTGTTTTTT. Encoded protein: CASSARDKVSINQNIGEKLFF.